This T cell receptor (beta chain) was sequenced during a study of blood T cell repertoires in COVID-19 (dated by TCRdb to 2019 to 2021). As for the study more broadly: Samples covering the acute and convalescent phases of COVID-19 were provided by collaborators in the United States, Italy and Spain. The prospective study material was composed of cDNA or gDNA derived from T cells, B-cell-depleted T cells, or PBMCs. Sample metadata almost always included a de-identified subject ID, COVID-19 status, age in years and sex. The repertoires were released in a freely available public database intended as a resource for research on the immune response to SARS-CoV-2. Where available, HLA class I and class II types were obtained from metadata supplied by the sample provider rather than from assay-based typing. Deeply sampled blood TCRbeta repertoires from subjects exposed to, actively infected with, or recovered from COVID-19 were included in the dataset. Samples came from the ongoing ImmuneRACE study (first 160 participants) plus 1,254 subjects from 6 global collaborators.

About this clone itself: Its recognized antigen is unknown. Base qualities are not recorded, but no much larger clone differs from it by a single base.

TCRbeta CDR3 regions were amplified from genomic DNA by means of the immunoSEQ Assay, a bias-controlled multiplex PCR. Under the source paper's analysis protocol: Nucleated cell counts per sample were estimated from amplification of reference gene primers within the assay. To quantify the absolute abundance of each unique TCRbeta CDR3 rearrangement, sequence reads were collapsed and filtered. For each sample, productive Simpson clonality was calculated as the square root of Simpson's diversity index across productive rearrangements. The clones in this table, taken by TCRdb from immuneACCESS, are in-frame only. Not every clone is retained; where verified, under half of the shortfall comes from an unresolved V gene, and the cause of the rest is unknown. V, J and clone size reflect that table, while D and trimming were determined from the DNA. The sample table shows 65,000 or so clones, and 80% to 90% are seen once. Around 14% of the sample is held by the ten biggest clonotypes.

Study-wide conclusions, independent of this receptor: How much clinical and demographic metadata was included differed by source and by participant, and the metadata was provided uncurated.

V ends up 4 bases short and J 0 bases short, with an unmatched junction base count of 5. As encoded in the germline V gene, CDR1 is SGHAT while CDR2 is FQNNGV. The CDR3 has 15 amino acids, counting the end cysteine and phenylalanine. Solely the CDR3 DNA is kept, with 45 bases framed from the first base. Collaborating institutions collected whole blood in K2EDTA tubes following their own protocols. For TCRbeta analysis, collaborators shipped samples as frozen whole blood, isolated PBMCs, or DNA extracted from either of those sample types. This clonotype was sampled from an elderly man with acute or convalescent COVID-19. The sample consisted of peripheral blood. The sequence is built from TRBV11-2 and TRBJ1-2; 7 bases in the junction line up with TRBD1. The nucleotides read TGTGCCAGCAGCTACCGACAGGGACCTAACTATGGCTACACCTTC. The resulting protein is CASSYRQGPNYGYTF.